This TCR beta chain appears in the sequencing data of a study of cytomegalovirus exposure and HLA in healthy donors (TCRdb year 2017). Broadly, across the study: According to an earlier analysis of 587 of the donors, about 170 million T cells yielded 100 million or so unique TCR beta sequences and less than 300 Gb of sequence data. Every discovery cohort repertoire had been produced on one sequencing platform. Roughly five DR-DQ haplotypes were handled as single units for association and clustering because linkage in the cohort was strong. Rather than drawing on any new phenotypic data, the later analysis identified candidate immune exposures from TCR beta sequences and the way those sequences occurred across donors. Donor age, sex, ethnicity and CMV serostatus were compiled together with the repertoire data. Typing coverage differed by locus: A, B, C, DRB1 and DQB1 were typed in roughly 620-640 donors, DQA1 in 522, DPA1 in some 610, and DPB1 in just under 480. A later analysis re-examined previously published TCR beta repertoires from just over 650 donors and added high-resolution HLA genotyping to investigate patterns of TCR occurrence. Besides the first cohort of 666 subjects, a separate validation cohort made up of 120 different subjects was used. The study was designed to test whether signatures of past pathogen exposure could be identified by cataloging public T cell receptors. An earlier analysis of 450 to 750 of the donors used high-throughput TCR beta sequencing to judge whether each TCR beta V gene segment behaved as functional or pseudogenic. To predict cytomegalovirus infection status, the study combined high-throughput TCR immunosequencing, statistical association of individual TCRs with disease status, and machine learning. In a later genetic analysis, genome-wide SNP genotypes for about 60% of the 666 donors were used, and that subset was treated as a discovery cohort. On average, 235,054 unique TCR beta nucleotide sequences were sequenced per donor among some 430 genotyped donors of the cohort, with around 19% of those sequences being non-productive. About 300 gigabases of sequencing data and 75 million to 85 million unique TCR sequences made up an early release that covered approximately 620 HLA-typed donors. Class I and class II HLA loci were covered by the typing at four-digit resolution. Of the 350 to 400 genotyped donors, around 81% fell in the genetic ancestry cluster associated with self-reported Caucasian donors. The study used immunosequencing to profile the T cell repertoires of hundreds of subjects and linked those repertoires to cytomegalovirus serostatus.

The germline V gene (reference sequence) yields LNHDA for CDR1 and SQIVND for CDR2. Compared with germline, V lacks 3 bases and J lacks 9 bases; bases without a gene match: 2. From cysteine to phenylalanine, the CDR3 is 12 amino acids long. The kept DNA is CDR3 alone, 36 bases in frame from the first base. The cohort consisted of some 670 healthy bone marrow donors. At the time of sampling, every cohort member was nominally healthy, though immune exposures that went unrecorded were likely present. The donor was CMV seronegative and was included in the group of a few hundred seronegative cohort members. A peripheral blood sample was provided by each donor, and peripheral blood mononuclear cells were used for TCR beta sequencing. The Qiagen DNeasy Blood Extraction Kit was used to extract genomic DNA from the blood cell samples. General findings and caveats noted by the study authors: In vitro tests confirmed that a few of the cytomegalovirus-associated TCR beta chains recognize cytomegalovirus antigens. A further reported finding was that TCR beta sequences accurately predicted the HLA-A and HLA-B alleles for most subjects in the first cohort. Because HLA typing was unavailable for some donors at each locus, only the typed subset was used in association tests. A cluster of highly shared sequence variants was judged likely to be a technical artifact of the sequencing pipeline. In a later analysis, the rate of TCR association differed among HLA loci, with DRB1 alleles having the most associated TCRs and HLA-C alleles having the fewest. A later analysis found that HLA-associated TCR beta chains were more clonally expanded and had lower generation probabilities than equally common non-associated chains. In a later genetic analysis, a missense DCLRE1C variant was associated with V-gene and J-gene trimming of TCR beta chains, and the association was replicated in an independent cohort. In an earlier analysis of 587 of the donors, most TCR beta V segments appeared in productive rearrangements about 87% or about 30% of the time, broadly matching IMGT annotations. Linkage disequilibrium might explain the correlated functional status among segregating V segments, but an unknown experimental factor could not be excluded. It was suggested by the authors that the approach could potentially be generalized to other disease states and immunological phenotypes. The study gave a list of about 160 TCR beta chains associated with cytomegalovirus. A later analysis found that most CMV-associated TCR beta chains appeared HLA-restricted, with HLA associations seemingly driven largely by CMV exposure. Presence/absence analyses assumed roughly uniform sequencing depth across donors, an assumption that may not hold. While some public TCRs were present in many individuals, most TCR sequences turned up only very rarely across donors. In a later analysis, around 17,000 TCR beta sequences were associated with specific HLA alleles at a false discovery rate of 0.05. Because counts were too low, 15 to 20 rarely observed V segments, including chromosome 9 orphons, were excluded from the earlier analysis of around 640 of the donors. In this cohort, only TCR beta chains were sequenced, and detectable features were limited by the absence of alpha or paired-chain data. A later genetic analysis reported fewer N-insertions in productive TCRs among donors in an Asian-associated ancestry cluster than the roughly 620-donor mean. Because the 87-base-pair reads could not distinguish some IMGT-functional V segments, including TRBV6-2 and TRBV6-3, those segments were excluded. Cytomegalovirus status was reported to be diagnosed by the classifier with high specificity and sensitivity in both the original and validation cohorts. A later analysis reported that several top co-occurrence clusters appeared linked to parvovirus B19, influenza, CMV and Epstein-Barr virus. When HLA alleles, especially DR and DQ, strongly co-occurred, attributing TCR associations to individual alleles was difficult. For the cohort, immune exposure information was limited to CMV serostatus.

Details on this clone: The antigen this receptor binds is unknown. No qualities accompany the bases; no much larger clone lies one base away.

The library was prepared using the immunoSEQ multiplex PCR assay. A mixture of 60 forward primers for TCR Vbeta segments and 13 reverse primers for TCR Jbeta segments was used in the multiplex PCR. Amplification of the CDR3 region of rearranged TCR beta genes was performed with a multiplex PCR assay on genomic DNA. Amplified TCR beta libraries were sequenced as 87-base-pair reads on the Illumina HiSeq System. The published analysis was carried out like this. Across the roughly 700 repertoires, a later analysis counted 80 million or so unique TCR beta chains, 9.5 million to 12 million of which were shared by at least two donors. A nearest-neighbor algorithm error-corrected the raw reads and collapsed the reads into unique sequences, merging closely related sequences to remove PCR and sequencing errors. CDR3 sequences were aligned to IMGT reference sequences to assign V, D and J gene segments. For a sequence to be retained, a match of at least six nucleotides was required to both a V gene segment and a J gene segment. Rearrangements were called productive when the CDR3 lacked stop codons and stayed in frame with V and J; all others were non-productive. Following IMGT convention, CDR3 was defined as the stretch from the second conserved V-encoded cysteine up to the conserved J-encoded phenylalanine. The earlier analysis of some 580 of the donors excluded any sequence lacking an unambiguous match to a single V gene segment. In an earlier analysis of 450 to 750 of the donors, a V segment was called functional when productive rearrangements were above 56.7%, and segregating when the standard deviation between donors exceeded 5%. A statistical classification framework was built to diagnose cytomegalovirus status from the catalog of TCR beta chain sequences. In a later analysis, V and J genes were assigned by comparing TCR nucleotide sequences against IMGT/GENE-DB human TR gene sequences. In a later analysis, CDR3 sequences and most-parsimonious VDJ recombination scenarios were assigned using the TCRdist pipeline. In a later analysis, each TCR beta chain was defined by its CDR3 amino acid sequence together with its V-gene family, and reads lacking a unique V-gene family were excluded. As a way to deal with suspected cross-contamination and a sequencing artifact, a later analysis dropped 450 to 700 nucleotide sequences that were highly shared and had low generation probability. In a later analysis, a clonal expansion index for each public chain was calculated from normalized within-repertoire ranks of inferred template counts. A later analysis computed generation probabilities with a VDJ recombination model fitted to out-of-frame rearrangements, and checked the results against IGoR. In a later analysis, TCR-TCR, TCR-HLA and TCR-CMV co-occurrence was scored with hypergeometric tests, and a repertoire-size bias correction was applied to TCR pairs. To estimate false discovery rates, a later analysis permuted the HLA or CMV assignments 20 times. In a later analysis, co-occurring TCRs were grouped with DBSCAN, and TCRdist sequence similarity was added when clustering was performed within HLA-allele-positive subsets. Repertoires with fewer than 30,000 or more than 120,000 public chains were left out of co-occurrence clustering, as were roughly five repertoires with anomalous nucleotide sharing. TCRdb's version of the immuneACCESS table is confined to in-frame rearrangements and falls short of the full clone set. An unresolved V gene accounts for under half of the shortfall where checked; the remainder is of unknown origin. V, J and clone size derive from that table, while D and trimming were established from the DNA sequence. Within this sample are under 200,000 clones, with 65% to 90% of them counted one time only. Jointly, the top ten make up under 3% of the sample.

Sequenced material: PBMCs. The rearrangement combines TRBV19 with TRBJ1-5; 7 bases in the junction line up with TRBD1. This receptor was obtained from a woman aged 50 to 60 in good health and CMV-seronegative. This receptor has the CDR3 CASSMNRGPQHF. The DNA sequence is TGTGCCAGTAGTATGAACAGGGGGCCCCAGCATTTT. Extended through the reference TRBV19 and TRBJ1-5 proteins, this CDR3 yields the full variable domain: DGGITQSPKYLFRKEGQNVTLSCEQNLNHDAMYWYRQDPGQGLRLIYYSQIVNDFQKGDIAEGYSVSREKKESFPLTVTSAQKNPTAFYLCASSMNRGPQHFGDGTRLSIL.